This T cell receptor beta chain was found in a study of patients and donors after allogeneic stem cell transplantation. Germline V gives CDR1 MNHEY, CDR2 SMNVEV (reference sequence). The CDR3 has 16 residues. With 4 bases clipped from V and 9 bases from J, the junction kept 16 bases outside the gene matches. TCRdb re-analysed the RT-PCR reads in MiXCR, keeping a single row per CDR3 protein. The sample records about 960,000 distinct CDR3 sequences, more than 15% being singletons. Material: blood, either unsorted or a sorted T cell fraction (not recorded which). The J gene is TRBJ2-5, the V gene TRBV27; the match to TRBD2 covers 8 bases. The sequence derives from a human donor who was either an allogeneic HSCT recipient or a stem cell or donor lymphocyte infusion donor (not recorded which). It is not recorded whose cells these are; they may come from a transplant donor. CDR3 loop: CASSSSPPGGLFAQYF. CDR3 DNA sequence: TGTGCCAGCAGTTCCTCCCCCCCGGGGGGGCTTTTCGCCCAGTACTTC.